The rows below give T cell receptor beta chains drawn from one sample of a study of T cell repertoires in cytomegalovirus infection. TCRdb re-analysed the reads in MiXCR, keeping a single row per CDR3 protein. This table holds roughly 150,000 distinct CDR3 sequences, more than 15% found once. Sequenced material: CD8+ T cells from PBMCs. Receptors were obtained from a human donor in good health (CMV status not recorded). Some clones in this sample may be carry-over from other donors' samples. CDR3s include the opening cysteine and the closing phenylalanine or tryptophan. Each record gives: J gene, V gene, D gene, clone size, CDR3 length, CDR3 protein. A D gene is named only where the DNA matches it firmly. Only part of the rows carry a size: once, few, many, or a class if the clone is expanded.

TRBJ2-7,TRBV28,TRBD1,-,15,CASSTPGQGVYEQYF
TRBJ1-1,TRBV7-2,TRBD1,-,14,CASSTGQGYTEAFF
TRBJ1-5,TRBV4-1,-,few,14,CASSQDGGVEPQHF
TRBJ2-7,TRBV20-1,TRBD1,-,13,CSASGTAFYEQYF
TRBJ2-7,TRBV7-3,-,-,13,CASSLGDNYEQYF
TRBJ2-4,TRBV19,TRBD1,few,16,CASSTWTGEWKNIQYF
TRBJ1-2,TRBV12-3/TRBV12-4,-,few,16,CASSRGGTRDRYGYTF
TRBJ1-1,TRBV7-9,-,medium-sized,13,CASSPRGNTEAFF
TRBJ1-4,TRBV4-3,-,-,16,CASSQAAGRPIEKLFF
TRBJ2-7,TRBV13,TRBD1,many,15,CASSSTGEPNGEQYF
TRBJ2-1,TRBV7-6,TRBD2,few,15,CASSFGRETDNEQFF
TRBJ1-2,TRBV9,-,few,14,CASSVGKGLLGYTF
TRBJ1-1,TRBV7-9,-,-,15,CASSSPQGMNTEAFF
TRBJ2-7,TRBV15,TRBD1,few,14,CATSARDRGYEQYF
TRBJ1-1,TRBV11-2,-,-,16,CASSLFETYRDTEAFF
TRBJ2-7,TRBV7-2,TRBD1,-,15,CASSYWTGVSYEQYF
TRBJ2-5,TRBV6-2/TRBV6-3,-,-,11,CASSWKETQYF